The clone carrying this TCR beta chain was observed a single time. What it binds is unknown. This entry belongs to a study of long-term antiretroviral therapy in people with HIV. Study-wide findings and caveats: Although diversity increased after ART, it remained lower than in transplant donor controls. CDR3 lengths in HIV samples spanned a narrower range than controls.

The authors ran the immunoSEQ assay, v3.0, at survey level. TCRdb's copy holds only in-frame clones and misses some; the assay was immunoSEQ multiplex PCR. The sample has 20,000 to 25,000 clones; about four fifths are singletons. V shed 5 bases and J 3 bases; nucleotides not matched to a gene: 4. Germline values: CDR1 SNHLY, CDR2 FYNNEI. CDR3 length: 14 residues. Only United States sites treated participants with HIV. Each specimen consisted of roughly 1-10 million cryopreserved PBMC prior to extraction of DNA. This TCR derives from a man aged 25-45 years with HIV. J is TRBJ1-3 and V is TRBV2, with 7 bases matching TRBD1. Sequenced material: unsorted PBMCs, taken 1.5 years after starting antiretroviral therapy. In DNA form, the CDR3 reads TGTGCCAGCAGTACAACAGGGGTTGGAAACACCATATATTTT. Encoded protein: CASSTTGVGNTIYF. The whole variable domain, remainder taken from reference TRBV2 and TRBJ1-3, is EPEVTQTPSHQVTQMGQEVILRCVPISNHLYFYWYRQILGQKVEFLVSFYNNEISEKSEIFDDQFSVERPDGSNFTLKIRSTKLEDSAMYFCASSTTGVGNTIYFGEGSWLTVV.